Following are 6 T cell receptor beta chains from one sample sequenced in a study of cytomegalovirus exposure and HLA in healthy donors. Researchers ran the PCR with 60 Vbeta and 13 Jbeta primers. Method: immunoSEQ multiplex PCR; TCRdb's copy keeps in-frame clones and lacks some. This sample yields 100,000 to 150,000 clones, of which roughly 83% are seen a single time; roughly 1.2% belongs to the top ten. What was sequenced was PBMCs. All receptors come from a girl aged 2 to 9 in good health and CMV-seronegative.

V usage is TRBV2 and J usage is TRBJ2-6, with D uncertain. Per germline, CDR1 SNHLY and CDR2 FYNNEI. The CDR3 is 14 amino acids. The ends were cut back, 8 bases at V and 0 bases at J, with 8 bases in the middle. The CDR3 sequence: CASGPYSGANVLTF. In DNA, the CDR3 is TGTGCCAGCGGGCCCTACTCTGGGGCCAACGTCCTGACTTTC.

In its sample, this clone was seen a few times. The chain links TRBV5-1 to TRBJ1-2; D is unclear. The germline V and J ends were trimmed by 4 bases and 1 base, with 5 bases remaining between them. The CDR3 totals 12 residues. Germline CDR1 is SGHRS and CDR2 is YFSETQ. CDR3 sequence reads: CASSPDNYGYTF. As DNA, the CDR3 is TGCGCCAGCAGCCCAGATAACTATGGCTACACCTTC.

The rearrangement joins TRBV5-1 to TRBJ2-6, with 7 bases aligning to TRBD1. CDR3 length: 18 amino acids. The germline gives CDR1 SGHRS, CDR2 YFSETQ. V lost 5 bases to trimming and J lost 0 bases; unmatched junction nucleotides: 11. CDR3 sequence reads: CASRHWDSPSSGANVLTF. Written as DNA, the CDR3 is TGCGCCAGCAGACACTGGGACAGTCCTAGCTCTGGGGCCAACGTCCTGACTTTC.

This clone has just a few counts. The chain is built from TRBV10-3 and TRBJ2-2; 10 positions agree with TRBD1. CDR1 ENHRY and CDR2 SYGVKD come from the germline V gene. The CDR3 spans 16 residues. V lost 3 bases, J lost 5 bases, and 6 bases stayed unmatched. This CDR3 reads CAISDPTGGLTGELFF. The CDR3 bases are TGTGCCATCAGTGACCCGACAGGGGGCTTGACCGGGGAGCTGTTTTTT.

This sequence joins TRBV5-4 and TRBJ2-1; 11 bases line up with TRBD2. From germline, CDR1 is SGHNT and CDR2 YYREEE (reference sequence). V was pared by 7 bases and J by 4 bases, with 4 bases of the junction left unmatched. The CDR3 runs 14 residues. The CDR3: CASGTSGVYNEQFF. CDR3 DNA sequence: TGTGCCAGCGGGACTAGCGGTGTGTACAATGAGCAGTTCTTC.

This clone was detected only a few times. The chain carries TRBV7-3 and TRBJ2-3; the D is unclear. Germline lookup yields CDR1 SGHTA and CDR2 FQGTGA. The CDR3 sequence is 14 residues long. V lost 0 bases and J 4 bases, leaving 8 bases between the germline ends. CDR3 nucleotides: TGTGCCAGCAGCTTAACCCGTGTTGCAGATACGCAGTATTTT. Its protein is CASSLTRVADTQYF.